This TCR beta chain was sequenced during a study of siplizumab effects on memory and regulatory T cells. Findings and limits, study-wide: There appeared to be greater diversity in naive T cells than in memory cells, and naive T cells seemed major contributors to the alloresponse. The study found that siplizumab significantly reduced alloreactive sequences traceable to unstimulated CD4+ memory cells.

Concerning this clone itself: Antigen specificity is unknown.

Using immunoSEQ multiplex PCR, the repertoire was profiled, and TCRdb retains in-frame clones only, with some absent. The sample has 50,000 or so clones; more than 85% are singletons. This CDR3 spans 15 amino acids. CDR1 is SGHKS, CDR2 YYEKEE, per germline (reference sequence). The germline V and J ends were trimmed by 1 base and 0 bases, with 8 bases remaining between them. What was sequenced was CD8+ T cells sorted from blood. The chain joins TRBV5-5 to TRBJ1-5; D is uncertain. This clonotype was sampled from a human donor in good health. CDR3 amino acids: CASSLTGYSNQPQHF. In DNA form, the CDR3 reads TGTGCCAGCAGCTTGACCGGCTATAGCAATCAGCCCCAGCATTTT. The whole variable domain, filled in from reference TRBV5-5 and TRBJ1-5, reads DAGVTQSPTHLIKTRGQQVTLRCSPISGHKSVSWYQQVLGQGPQFIFQYYEKEERGRGNFPDRFSARQFPNYSSELNVNALLLGDSALYLCASSLTGYSNQPQHFGDGTRLSIL.